The rows below give T cell receptor beta chains drawn from one sample of a study of siplizumab effects on memory and regulatory T cells. Some clones are missing from TCRdb's copy, which holds only in-frame ones; the method was immunoSEQ multiplex PCR. The data hold about 68,000 clones, with 93% observed a single time. Sequenced: CD8+ T cells sorted from blood. The receptors shown here come from a human donor in good health. The CDR3 runs from the conserved cysteine through the conserved F or W. D genes are given only for firm matches. For some rows the clone size is stated as once, few or many, or as a class when expanded; others skip it.

>TRBJ2-7|NA|TRBV29-1|NA|14
TGCAGCGTCGACACCGACCGGGACGCCTACGAGCAGTACTTC
CSVDTDRDAYEQYF
>TRBJ2-3|NA|TRBV10-3|NA|15
TGTGCCATCAGTGAGACAGGGGAGGCGCCAGATACGCAGTATTTT
CAISETGEAPDTQYF
>TRBJ1-5|NA|TRBV4-3|once|15
TGCGCCAGCAGTCCGTGGCTAGGGACCGGTCAGCCCCAGCATTTT
CASSPWLGTGQPQHF
>TRBJ2-1|TRBD1|TRBV30|NA|15
TGTGCCTGGAGTGCAGGACAGGGGCTATACAATGAGCAGTTCTTC
CAWSAGQGLYNEQFF
>TRBJ2-7|NA|TRBV7-9|NA|14
TGTGCCAGCAGCTTCACGACAAACTCCTACGAGCAGTACTTC
CASSFTTNSYEQYF
>TRBJ2-3|TRBD2|TRBV15|NA|15
TGTGCCACCCATCCCCTAGCGGGGAGCACAGATACGCAGTATTTT
CATHPLAGSTDTQYF
>TRBJ2-1|NA|TRBV9|NA|10
TGTGCCAGCAGCGGGACAGAGCAGTTCTTC
CASSGTEQFF
>TRBJ1-1|NA|TRBV27|NA|14
TGTGCCAGCAGTTTGGGCCAGGGGAACACTGAAGCTTTCTTT
CASSLGQGNTEAFF
>TRBJ1-5|NA|TRBV5-6|once|14
TGTGCCAGCAGCTTGGGTCAGGGCGGTCAGCCCCAGCATTTT
CASSLGQGGQPQHF
>TRBJ1-1|NA|TRBV6-5|NA|14
TGTGCCAGCAGTTACTCGACGGGGTCAGCTGAAGCTTTCTTT
CASSYSTGSAEAFF
>TRBJ2-1|NA|TRBV7-9|NA|13
TGTGCCAGCAGACGCGCAGCAGAGAATGAGCAGTTCTTC
CASRRAAENEQFF
>TRBJ2-7|NA|TRBV7-9|NA|14
TGTGCCAGCAGCTTAGCAGGGGTGGGCTACGAGCAGTACTTC
CASSLAGVGYEQYF
>TRBJ1-2|NA|TRBV4-1|NA|15
TGCGCCAGCAGCCAAGATGATAGAGGTTTCGATGGCTACACCTTC
CASSQDDRGFDGYTF
>TRBJ2-1|NA|TRBV20-1|NA|8
TGCAGTGCCGCCCCCCAGTTCTTC
CSAAPQFF
>TRBJ1-3|NA|TRBV19|once|14
TGTGCCAGTAGTATAGGGATTGGGGGAAACACCATATATTTT
CASSIGIGGNTIYF
>TRBJ2-1|NA|TRBV7-6|NA|15
TGTGCCAGCAGCTTTAGCCAGGGCATTGATAATGAGCAGTTCTTC
CASSFSQGIDNEQFF
>TRBJ1-2|NA|TRBV6-5|NA|13
TGTGCCAGCAGCCACGGGGTTAGCTATGGCTACACCTTC
CASSHGVSYGYTF